This T cell receptor (beta chain) was found in a study of Tregs in tolerant kidney transplant recipients. Germline CDR1 and CDR2: SGHAT and FQNNGV. V lost 0 bases and J 3 bases, leaving 6 bases between the germline ends. This CDR3 is built from 13 residues. Findings and caveats of the study: This study did not directly address biological reproducibility.

Concerning this clone itself: Its matching antigen is unknown. The CDR3 end is not reached by the read, which stops 3 residues before it; the germline J gene fills it in.

The nonmyeloablative bone marrow transplants came from related graft donors, with transient mixed chimerism. Unstimulated Tregs (CD4+CD25+CD127-) and CD4+CD25- non-Tregs were sorted from PBMCs. Repertoires were generated with immunoSEQ multiplex PCR, while TCRdb's copy carries only in-frame clones and drops some. Here the sample table reports about 23,000 clones. The clonotype was recovered from a human patient who received a combined kidney and bone marrow transplant. The graft donor may be the source of some T cells. This sample comprised CD4+ T cells from blood (PBMCs), obtained 6 months after the transplant. The V gene is TRBV11-2, the J gene TRBJ2-7; the D is unclear. Partial CDR3 DNA: TGTGCCAGCAGCTTAGAAATTCTCTACGAG. Translated, it gives CASSLEILYE. The entire CDR3 is CASSLEILYEQYF.